The 21 T cell receptor beta chains presented below share a single source sample, sequenced in a study of blood T cell repertoires in COVID-19. The table came from immunoSEQ multiplex PCR; TCRdb's copy has only in-frame clones and leaves some out. The profile shows roughly 160,000 clones, 86% of them singletons. Material for sequencing was peripheral blood. Receptors were obtained from a man between 18 and 35 years old with acute or convalescent COVID-19.

V and J are TRBV24-1 and TRBJ2-1, with D perhaps TRBD2 (5 bases). The ends were cut back, 0 bases at V and 0 bases at J, with 8 bases in the middle. This CDR3 has 16 residues. Germline CDR1 and CDR2: KGHDR and SFDVKD. In nucleotides, the CDR3 is TGTGCCACCAGTGATTTGTCGGGGAGCTCCTACAATGAGCAGTTCTTC. It encodes CATSDLSGSSYNEQFF.

V usage is TRBV3-1 (or the pseudogene TRBV3-2) and J usage is TRBJ2-5; TRBD2 agrees at 11 bases. The CDR3 length is 18 residues. Germline V gives CDR1 LGHDT, CDR2 YNNKEL (reference sequence). The trim removed 0 bases at V and 4 bases at J, leaving 10 bases unmatched. CDR3: CASSQDLLAGGRGETQYF. CDR3 sequence (DNA): TGTGCCAGCAGCCAAGATCTTCTAGCGGGGGGCAGGGGAGAGACCCAGTACTTC.

V gene TRBV5-1 combines with J gene TRBJ2-2; D may be TRBD1 (6 bases). From germline, CDR1 is SGHRS and CDR2 YFSETQ. The CDR3 runs 14 residues. Trimming took 7 bases from V and 2 from J, leaving 12 bases between them. CDR3 sequence (DNA): TGCGCCAGCGGCCAGGGGCCCAACACCGGGGAGCTGTTTTTT. It codes for CASGQGPNTGELFF. The variable domain in full, with the rest retrieved from reference TRBV5-1 and TRBJ2-2, is KAGVTQTPRYLIKTRGQQVTLSCSPISGHRSVSWYQQTPGQGLQFLFEYFSETQRNKGNFPGRFSGRQFSNSRSEMNVSTLELGDSALYLCASGQGPNTGELFFGEGSRLTVL.

The chain combines TRBV6-5 with TRBJ2-3, with a weak D call TRBD1 (5 bases). Per germline, CDR1 MNHEY and CDR2 SVGAGI. CDR3 size: 13 residues. V gave up 6 bases and J gave up 6 bases, with 13 bases separating them. The CDR3 reads CASRGPVGDTQYF. The DNA of the CDR3 is TGTGCCAGCAGGGGGCCGGTGGGGGATACGCAGTATTTT.

This sequence joins TRBV7-6 and TRBJ1-1; D not resolved. The CDR3 loop spans 14 amino acids. Looked up from germline, CDR1 is SGHVS and CDR2 is FNYEAQ. The V gene lost 0 bases and the J gene lost 3 bases, with 8 bases spanning the gap. CDR3 in amino acids: CASSLASTHTEAFF. The CDR3 DNA is TGTGCCAGCAGCTTAGCGTCCACACACACTGAAGCTTTCTTT. Together with reference TRBV7-6 and TRBJ1-1, the CDR3 gives the full variable domain: GAGVSQSPRYKVTKRGQDVALRCDPISGHVSLYWYRQALGQGPEFLTYFNYEAQQDKSGLPNDRFSAERPEGSISTLTIQRTEQRDSAMYRCASSLASTHTEAFFGQGTRLTVV.

The chain joins TRBV30 to TRBJ2-6; D is unresolved. V was trimmed by 0 bases and J by 0 bases, leaving 3 bases between them. Germline CDR1 and CDR2: GTSNPN and SVGIG (reference sequence). The CDR3 consists of 14 residues. The CDR3 reads CAWSVLSGANVLTF. The CDR3 DNA follows: TGTGCCTGGAGTGTACTCTCTGGGGCCAACGTCCTGACTTTC. Full variable domain (outside the CDR3, taken from reference TRBV30 and TRBJ2-6): SQTIHQWPATLVQPVGSPLSLECTVEGTSNPNLYWYRQAAGRGLQLLFYSVGIGQISSEVPQNLSASRPQDRQFILSSKKLLLSDSGFYLCAWSVLSGANVLTFGAGSRLTVL.

This clone was seen a single time. The chain couples TRBV9 to TRBJ1-2, with 8 bases identical to TRBD1. V lost 3 bases to trimming and J lost 3 bases; unmatched junction nucleotides: 7. This CDR3 is 15 amino acids long. Germline loops: CDR1 SGDLS, CDR2 YYNGEE. DNA of the CDR3: TGTGCCAGCAGCGGAGACGGACAGGGCCACTATGGCTACACCTTC. Protein: CASSGDGQGHYGYTF.

V usage is TRBV7-8 and J usage is TRBJ2-7; a weak D match, TRBD2 (5 bases). Trimming removed 2 bases from V and 0 bases from J, with 20 bases in between. The CDR3 loop spans 18 amino acids. The germline gives CDR1 SGHVS, CDR2 FQNEAQ. Here the CDR3 DNA reads TGTGCCAGCAGCTTAATCGGCGGGCCGACTGTACCCTCCTACGAGCAGTACGTC. Amino acids: CASSLIGGPTVPSYEQYV.

The chain combines TRBV19 with TRBJ1-2, with D tentatively TRBD1 (5 bases). The V and J ends lost 8 bases and 7 bases respectively, with 23 bases between them. The germline CDR1 and CDR2 sequences are LNHDA and SQIVND (reference sequence). The CDR3 totals 15 residues. The CDR3 spells CASRTTATAGFGYTF. In DNA form, the CDR3 reads TGTGCCAGTCGGACAACCGCAACCGCAGGCTTTGGCTACACCTTC.

The genes are TRBV28 and TRBJ1-1; possibly TRBD1 for D (5 bases). Germline-derived CDR1 and CDR2 are MDHEN and SYDVKM. With 6 bases removed from V and 2 bases from J, the gap between germline ends came to 19 bases. The CDR3 runs 16 residues. The CDR3 reads CASSSLLGPSNTEAFF. The CDR3 nucleotides read TGTGCCAGCAGCTCTTTGTTGGGGCCTAGTAACACTGAAGCTTTCTTT.

The chain is built from TRBV5-1 and TRBJ1-3; D unresolved. This CDR3 comprises 15 residues. Trimming shortened V by 4 bases and J by 1 base, and 12 bases separated the two germline ends. Germline CDR1 and CDR2: SGHRS and YFSETQ. The CDR3 sequence is CASSPSGISGNTIYF. The CDR3 nucleotides are TGCGCCAGCAGCCCCTCGGGAATATCTGGAAACACCATATATTTT.

V usage is TRBV29-1 and J usage is TRBJ1-1, with D unclear. The V end was cut by 3 bases, the J end by 0 bases, with 8 bases between. Germline loops: CDR1 SQVTM, CDR2 ANQGSEA. The CDR3 extends over 13 amino acids. The CDR3 reads CSVDSRLNTEAFF. Here the CDR3 DNA reads TGCAGCGTTGATAGCCGGTTGAACACTGAAGCTTTCTTT.

This clone turned up a few times. CDR3 protein: CASSSSQGMTEAFF. The CDR3, as DNA: TGTGCCAGCAGCTCAAGCCAGGGGATGACTGAAGCTTTCTTT. The chain is built from TRBV7-9 and TRBJ1-1; D is possibly TRBD1 (6 bases). This CDR3 has 14 residues. The germline CDR1 and CDR2 sequences are SEHNR and FQNEAQ (reference sequence). The V end was cut by 4 bases, the J end by 5 bases, with 14 bases between.

The V and J genes are TRBV11-2 and TRBJ2-1, with a possible D match to TRBD2 (7 bases). The germline V gene encodes CDR1 SGHAT and CDR2 FQNNGV. The CDR3 is 15 residues long. Trimming took off 5 bases at V and 8 bases at J, with 19 bases between the two ends. The CDR3 reads CASSPRGRGFDEQFF. The DNA for the CDR3 is TGTGCCAGCAGCCCTCGGGGGCGGGGGTTCGATGAGCAGTTCTTC.

This clone came up once. This rearrangement joins TRBV27 to TRBJ2-3; possibly TRBD2 for D (6 bases). Germline assignment: CDR1 MNHEY and CDR2 SMNVEV (reference sequence). The CDR3 is made up of 13 amino acids. V lost 7 bases, J lost 6 bases, and 14 bases lay in between. The CDR3 spells CASTGLHDDTQYF. The CDR3 nucleotides read TGTGCCAGCACCGGACTACACGACGATACGCAGTATTTT.

The rearrangement joins TRBV7-2 to TRBJ2-7; the match to TRBD2 covers 11 bases. CDR1 SGHTA and CDR2 FQGNSA come from the germline V gene. The CDR3 is 15 amino acids. V shed 3 bases, J shed 1 base, and the junction held 2 bases outside the gene matches. CDR3 nucleotides: TGTGCCAGCAGCTTCCTAGCGGGGGGTTCCTACGAGCAGTACTTC. Translation gives CASSFLAGGSYEQYF.

CDR3 amino acids: CASSSGDRARNSPLHF. CDR3 DNA sequence: TGTGCCAGCAGCTCGGGAGACAGGGCCAGGAATTCACCCCTCCACTTT. This chain uses TRBV5-8 with TRBJ1-6; 7 bases are shared with TRBD1. V gave up 3 bases and J gave up 7 bases; unmatched junction bases: 10. This CDR3 is built from 16 residues. Per the germline V gene, CDR1 is SGHTS and CDR2 is YDEGEE.

The rearrangement links TRBV6-1 to TRBJ2-7, with a possible D match to TRBD1 (6 bases). V dropped 2 bases and J dropped 6 bases, with 14 bases sitting between them. CDR1 is MNHNS and CDR2 is SASEGT in the germline V gene. The CDR3 contains 14 residues. The CDR3 DNA sequence: TGTGCCAGCAGTGAATCTCAGGGGCCGAGCGAGCAGTACTTC. Protein product: CASSESQGPSEQYF.

The rearrangement uses TRBV5-1 and TRBJ1-6, with a weak D call TRBD1 (6 bases). Trimming removed 0 bases from V and 2 bases from J, with 9 bases in between. This CDR3 contains 16 residues. Germline V CDR1 and CDR2: SGHRS, YFSETQ. CDR3 DNA: TGCGCCAGCAGCTTGGAGGGGGTGACCTATAATTCACCCCTCCACTTT. Encoded protein: CASSLEGVTYNSPLHF.

As for this clone: An end of the junction does not agree with germline; a read error may underlie this. The gene calls are TRBV19 and TRBJ1-2, with TRBD1 as a possible D gene (5 bases). The CDR3 is 14 amino acids. CDR1 and CDR2 (germline): LNHDA, SQIVND (reference sequence). The CDR3 DNA reads TGTGCCAGTAGTTTAGAGGGGAGCGGCTATGGCTACACCTTC. It specifies CASSLEGSGYGYTF.

The chain combines TRBV7-6 with TRBJ1-2; 12 bases align to TRBD1. This CDR3 is 14 amino acids long. CDR1 and CDR2 (germline): SGHVS, FNYEAQ. V was clipped by 0 bases and J by 8 bases; unmatched bases: 1. CDR3 nucleotides: TGTGCCAGCAGCTTAGCTGGGACAGGGGGCGGCTACACCTTC. This gives the protein CASSLAGTGGGYTF.